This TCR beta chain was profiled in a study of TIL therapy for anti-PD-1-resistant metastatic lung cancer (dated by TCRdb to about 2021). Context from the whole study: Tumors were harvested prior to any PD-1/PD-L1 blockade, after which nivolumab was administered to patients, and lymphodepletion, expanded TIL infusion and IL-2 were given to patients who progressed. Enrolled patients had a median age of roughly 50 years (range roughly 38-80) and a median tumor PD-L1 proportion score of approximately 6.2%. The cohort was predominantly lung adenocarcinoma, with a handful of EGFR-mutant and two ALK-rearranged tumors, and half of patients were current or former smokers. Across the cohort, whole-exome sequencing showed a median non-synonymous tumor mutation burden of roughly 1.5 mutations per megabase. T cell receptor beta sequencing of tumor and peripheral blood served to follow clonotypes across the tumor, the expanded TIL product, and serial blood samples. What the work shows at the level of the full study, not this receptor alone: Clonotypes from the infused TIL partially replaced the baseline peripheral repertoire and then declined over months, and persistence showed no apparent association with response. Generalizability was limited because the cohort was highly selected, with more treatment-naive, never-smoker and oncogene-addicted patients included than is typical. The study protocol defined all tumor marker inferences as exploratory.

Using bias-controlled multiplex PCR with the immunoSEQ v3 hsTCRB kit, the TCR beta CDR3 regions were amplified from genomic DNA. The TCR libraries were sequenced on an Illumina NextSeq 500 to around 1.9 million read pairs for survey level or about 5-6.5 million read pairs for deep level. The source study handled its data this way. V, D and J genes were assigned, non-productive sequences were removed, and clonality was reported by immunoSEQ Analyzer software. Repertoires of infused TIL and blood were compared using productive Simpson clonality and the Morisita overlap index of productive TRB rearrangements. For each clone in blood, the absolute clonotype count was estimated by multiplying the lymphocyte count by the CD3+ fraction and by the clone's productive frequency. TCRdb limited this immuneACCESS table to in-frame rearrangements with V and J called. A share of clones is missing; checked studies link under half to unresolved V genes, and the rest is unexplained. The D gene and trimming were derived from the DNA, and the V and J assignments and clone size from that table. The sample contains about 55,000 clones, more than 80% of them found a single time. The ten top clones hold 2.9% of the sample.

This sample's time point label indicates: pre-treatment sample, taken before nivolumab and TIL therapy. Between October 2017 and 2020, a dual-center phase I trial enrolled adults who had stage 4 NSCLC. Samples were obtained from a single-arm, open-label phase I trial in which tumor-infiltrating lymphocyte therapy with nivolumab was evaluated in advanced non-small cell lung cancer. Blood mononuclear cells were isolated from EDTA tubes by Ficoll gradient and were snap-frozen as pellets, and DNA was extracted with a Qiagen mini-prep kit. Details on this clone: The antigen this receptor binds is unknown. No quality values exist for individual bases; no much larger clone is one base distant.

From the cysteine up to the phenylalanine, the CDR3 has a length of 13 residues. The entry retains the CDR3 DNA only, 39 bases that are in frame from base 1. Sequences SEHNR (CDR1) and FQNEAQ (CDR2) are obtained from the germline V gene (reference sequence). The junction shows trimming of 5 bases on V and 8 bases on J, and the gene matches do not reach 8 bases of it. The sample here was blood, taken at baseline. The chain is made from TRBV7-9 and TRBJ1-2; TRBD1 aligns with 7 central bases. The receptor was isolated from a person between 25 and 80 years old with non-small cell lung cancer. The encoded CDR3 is CASSPRGAEGYTF. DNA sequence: TGTGCCAGCAGCCCCAGGGGGGCTGAAGGCTACACCTTC. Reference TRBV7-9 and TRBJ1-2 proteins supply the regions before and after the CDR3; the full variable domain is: DTGVSQNPRHKITKRGQNVTFRCDPISEHNRLYWYRQTLGQGPEFLTYFQNEAQLEKSRLLSDRFSAERPKGSFSTLEIQRTEQGDSAMYLCASSPRGAEGYTFGSGTRLTVV.